This T cell receptor beta chain is drawn from a study of cytomegalovirus exposure and HLA in healthy donors. Overall study results and limits: DRB1 showed the most TCR associations and HLA-C the fewest in a later analysis, as rates varied by HLA locus. The authors listed around 150 TCR beta chains as cytomegalovirus-associated. As immune exposure information, only CMV serostatus was available. Being indistinguishable, some V segments were excluded, TRBV6-2 and TRBV6-3 among them.

The PCR employed 60 Vbeta primers together with 13 Jbeta primers. Assay used: immunoSEQ multiplex PCR; TCRdb lists only in-frame clones, some missing. The table records 200,000 to 250,000 clones, 80% to 90% of them present only once. As for this clone: The target antigen is unknown.

V lost 2 bases, J lost 6 bases, and 5 bases stayed unmatched. CDR1 MNHEY and CDR2 SMNVEV come from the germline V gene (reference sequence). CDR3 length equals 14 residues. Sequences were obtained from PBMCs. The sequence derives from a woman under 30 in good health and CMV-seronegative. This chain uses TRBV27 with TRBJ2-7, with 9 bases fitting TRBD2. CDR3 DNA: TGTGCCAGCAGTTTAGGGCGGGGGGGCAGCGAGCAGTACTTC. Its protein is CASSLGRGGSEQYF.